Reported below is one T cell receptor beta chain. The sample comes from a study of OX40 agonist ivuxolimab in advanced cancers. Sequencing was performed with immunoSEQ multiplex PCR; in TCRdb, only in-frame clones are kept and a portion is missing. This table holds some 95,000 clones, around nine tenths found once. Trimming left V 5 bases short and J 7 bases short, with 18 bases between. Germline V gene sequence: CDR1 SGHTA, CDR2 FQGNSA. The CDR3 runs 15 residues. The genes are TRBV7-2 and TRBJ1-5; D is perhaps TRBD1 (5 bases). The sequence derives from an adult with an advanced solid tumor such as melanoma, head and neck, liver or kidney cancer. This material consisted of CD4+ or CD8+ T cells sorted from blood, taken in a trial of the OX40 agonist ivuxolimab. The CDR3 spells CASSPQAGNRQPQHF. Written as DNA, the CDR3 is TGTGCCAGCAGCCCCCAGGCAGGGAATCGGCAGCCCCAGCATTTT.